A selection of T cell receptor beta chains follows, all from one sample in a study of T cell responses to AZD1222 COVID-19 vaccine. Assay used: immunoSEQ multiplex PCR; TCRdb lists only in-frame clones, some missing. Among some 130,000 clones listed, around 84% were seen once. Specimen: peripheral blood, collected on day 0 of AZD1222 vaccination. These receptor sequences come from an adult in good health. Each CDR3 is given with its conserved first and last residue. A D gene is named only where the DNA matches it firmly. The size of a clone is reported for some rows only, either as once, few or many, or as a class for expanded clones.

13,TRBJ1-2,TRBV30,.,few,CAWTDTSGYGYTF,TGTGCCTGGACCGACACGTCTGGGTATGGCTACACCTTC
14,TRBJ1-2,TRBV19,.,few,CASSIGGGSSGYTF,TGTGCCAGTAGTATAGGAGGAGGCAGTAGTGGCTACACCTTC
16,TRBJ2-1,TRBV10-3,TRBD1,.,CAISERGQGGVNEQFF,TGTGCCATCAGTGAGCGGGGACAGGGGGGTGTTAATGAGCAGTTCTTC
14,TRBJ1-1,TRBV5-6,.,.,CASSLGQSRTEAFF,TGTGCCAGCAGCTTGGGACAGTCGAGAACTGAAGCTTTCTTT
14,TRBJ1-6,TRBV16,.,.,CASSPGRFNSPLHF,TGTGCCAGCAGCCCGGGACGGTTTAATTCACCCCTCCACTTT
10,TRBJ2-7,TRBV28,.,.,CASSWGPQYF,TGTGCCAGCAGTTGGGGCCCGCAGTACTTC
12,TRBJ2-1,TRBV6-5,.,.,CASSSWGNEQFF,TGTGCCAGCAGTTCCTGGGGGAATGAGCAGTTCTTC
15,TRBJ1-2,TRBV15,.,.,CATSRDRDLFYGYTF,TGTGCCACCAGCAGAGACAGGGACCTTTTCTATGGCTACACCTTC
13,TRBJ2-1,TRBV6-1,.,.,CASSEGGGYEQFF,TGTGCCAGCAGTGAAGGGGGGGGCTATGAGCAGTTCTTC
15,TRBJ2-3,TRBV19,.,once,CASSADYRGTDTQYF,TGTGCCAGTAGCGCGGACTACCGAGGCACAGATACGCAGTATTTT
11,TRBJ1-1,TRBV24-1,.,once,CAVGRGTEAFF,TGTGCCGTCGGGCGGGGCACTGAAGCTTTCTTT
13,TRBJ2-7,TRBV7-3,.,.,CASSFRIGDEQYF,TGTGCCAGCAGCTTCCGAATCGGGGACGAGCAGTACTTC
16,TRBJ1-2,TRBV28,.,.,CASSFGGRGMDYGYTF,TGTGCCAGCAGTTTCGGGGGGCGCGGAATGGACTATGGCTACACCTTC
17,TRBJ1-2,TRBV14,TRBD1,.,CASSQEGQGLLTYGYTF,TGTGCCAGCAGCCAAGAGGGACAGGGCCTCCTGACCTATGGCTACACCTTC
15,TRBJ1-2,TRBV6-5,.,.,CASLPAAQVSYGYTF,TGTGCCAGCCTCCCGGCGGCCCAAGTCAGCTATGGCTACACCTTC
18,TRBJ1-6,TRBV6-1,.,.,CASSEAYKRTWENSPLHF,TGTGCCAGCAGTGAAGCATATAAGAGGACCTGGGAAAATTCACCCCTCCACTTT
14,TRBJ2-7,TRBV2,TRBD1,.,CASLKETGTYEQYF,TGTGCTTCCCTAAAGGAGACAGGGACCTACGAGCAGTACTTC
15,TRBJ1-6,TRBV5-4,.,.,CASRVGGPRDSPLHF,TGTGCCAGCAGGGTGGGTGGCCCAAGGGATTCACCCCTCCACTTT
13,TRBJ1-4,TRBV7-8,.,few,CASSLGLNEKLFF,TGTGCCAGCAGCTTAGGCCTCAATGAAAAACTGTTTTTT
16,TRBJ1-2,TRBV28,.,once,CASSFVVGGVRYGYTF,TGTGCCAGCAGTTTCGTAGTAGGCGGGGTGCGCTATGGCTACACCTTC
16,TRBJ2-1,TRBV14,.,.,CASSPSLGGAYNEQFF,TGTGCCAGCAGCCCTAGTCTAGGCGGGGCATACAATGAGCAGTTCTTC
16,TRBJ2-1,TRBV7-7,TRBD2,.,CASSLALAGANNEQFF,TGTGCTAGCAGCTTAGCACTAGCGGGGGCCAACAATGAGCAGTTCTTC
13,TRBJ1-2,TRBV28,.,.,CASSFPGTNVYTF,TGTGCCAGCAGTTTTCCCGGGACGAACGTCTACACCTTC
17,TRBJ1-6,TRBV9,.,.,CASSVVAYPAYNSPLHF,TGTGCCAGCAGCGTAGTAGCCTATCCCGCCTATAATTCACCCCTCCACTTT
10,TRBJ1-1,TRBV30,.,.,CAWKRGVAFF,TGTGCCTGGAAGAGGGGGGTAGCTTTCTTT
13,TRBJ1-2,TRBV19,.,.,CASSFLDNYGYTF,TGTGCCAGTAGCTTTCTCGATAACTATGGCTACACCTTC
13,TRBJ1-2,TRBV7-3,.,once,CASSRRAGDGYTF,TGTGCCAGCAGCCGCCGGGCTGGGGATGGCTACACCTTC
10,TRBJ1-1,TRBV20-1,.,once,CSAWGTEAFF,TGCAGTGCTTGGGGGACTGAAGCTTTCTTT
15,TRBJ2-1,TRBV4-1,TRBD2,.,CASSASGGSYNEQFF,TGCGCCAGCAGCGCTAGCGGCGGCTCCTACAATGAGCAGTTCTTC
18,TRBJ2-3,TRBV5-1,TRBD1,.,CASSLFVRRDRSTDTQYF,TGCGCCAGCAGCTTGTTTGTCCGTAGGGACAGGAGCACAGATACGCAGTATTTT
14,TRBJ1-5,TRBV27,.,.,CASSFRRDNQPQHF,TGTGCCAGCAGTTTTCGCAGGGATAATCAGCCCCAGCATTTT
12,TRBJ1-1,TRBV12-3/TRBV12-4,.,.,CASSSGSGEAFF,TGTGCCAGCAGTTCAGGGTCGGGTGAAGCTTTCTTT